One sample yielded the 16 T cell receptor beta chains listed below, sequenced in a study of blood T cell repertoires in COVID-19. Sequencing used immunoSEQ multiplex PCR; TCRdb keeps in-frame clones, though not all of them. This sample has under 85,000 clones, with 75% to 90% found just once. Sequenced sample: peripheral blood. These receptors were collected from a man aged 40-50 years with COVID-19, enrolled during active disease.

The rearrangement links TRBV2 to TRBJ1-3, with D uncertain. Trimming stripped 7 bases from V and 1 base from J, with 17 bases between. Germline CDR1 and CDR2: SNHLY and FYNNEI. The length of the CDR3 is 16 residues. CDR3 nucleotides: TGTGCCAGCAACGCACTTACCTCGACATCTGGAAACACCATATATTTT. Amino acids: CASNALTSTSGNTIYF.

This sequence joins TRBV6-5 and TRBJ2-7; 15 bases line up with TRBD2. Germline V lookup: CDR1 MNHEY, CDR2 SVGAGI. V shed 6 bases, J shed 6 bases, and the junction held 6 bases outside the gene matches. The CDR3 is 15 amino acids. CDR3 in DNA: TGTGCCAGCAGCTCCGGACTAGCGGGGGGGGGCGAGCAGTACTTC. Its protein is CASSSGLAGGGEQYF.

This clone occurred once. V usage is TRBV9 and J usage is TRBJ2-2; 11 bases agree with TRBD1. Germline assignment: CDR1 SGDLS and CDR2 YYNGEE. The CDR3 runs to 15 residues. The V segment lost 0 bases and the J segment 6 bases; nucleotides outside the gene matches: 1. This CDR3 is CASSVEGQGAGELFF. In nucleotides, the CDR3 is TGTGCCAGCAGCGTAGAGGGACAGGGGGCCGGGGAGCTGTTTTTT.

This clone was observed once. V gene TRBV6-5 combines with J gene TRBJ1-1; D is undetermined. This CDR3 is 13 amino acids long. CDR1 is MNHEY, CDR2 SVGAGI, per germline. Trimming took off 4 bases at V and 5 bases at J, with 11 bases between the two ends. CDR3 region: CASSLLRGTEAFF. In DNA form, the CDR3 reads TGTGCCAGCAGTTTACTTCGGGGAACTGAAGCTTTCTTT.

The rearrangement joins TRBV30 to TRBJ2-1; 14 nucleotides line up with TRBD2. This CDR3 has 17 amino acids. Per the germline V gene, CDR1 is GTSNPN and CDR2 is SVGIG (reference sequence). J was trimmed by 5 bases and V by 8 bases; bases with no gene match: 14. As DNA, the CDR3 is TGTGCCCGGCGAGGGACTAGCGGGGGTCGGAGTGACAATGAGCAGTTCTTC. Translating it yields CARRGTSGGRSDNEQFF.

The chain has TRBV3-1 (or the pseudogene TRBV3-2) and TRBJ1-6; 9 nucleotides agree with TRBD1. Unmatched junction bases numbered 6, after V lost 5 bases and J lost 10 bases. The germline V gene encodes CDR1 LGHDT and CDR2 YNNKEL (reference sequence). The CDR3 runs to 14 residues. CDR3 residues: CASSIRDRVSPLHF. CDR3 bases: TGTGCCAGCAGCATCCGGGACAGGGTCTCACCCCTCCACTTT.

This clone was counted a single time. The V call is TRBV6-5, the J call TRBJ1-5, with TRBD1 matching over 7 bases. V shed 4 bases, J shed 9 bases, and the junction held 9 bases outside the gene matches. This CDR3 comprises 14 residues. Germline lookup yields CDR1 MNHEY and CDR2 SVGAGI. The CDR3 nucleotides read TGTGCCAGCAGTTCGGACAGGCCCTTCTGGCCCCAGCATTTT. Its protein product is CASSSDRPFWPQHF.

The V and J genes are TRBV27 and TRBJ1-6; no firm D call. From germline, CDR1 is MNHEY and CDR2 SMNVEV (reference sequence). The V end lost 7 bases, the J end lost 7 bases, and 20 bases lay between the germline ends. There are 16 residues in the CDR3. CDR3 bases: TGTGCCAGCACCCCTGAGCTTGGATCCGGGAATTCACCCCTCCACTTT. This encodes CASTPELGSGNSPLHF.

V is TRBV5-1 and J is TRBJ2-3; a possible D gene is TRBD2 (6 bases). Trimming pared 4 bases from V and 6 bases from J, leaving 9 bases between. This CDR3 is 12 amino acids long. The germline V gene has CDR1 SGHRS and CDR2 YFSETQ. CDR3 region: CASSPGGDTQYF. CDR3 DNA sequence: TGCGCCAGCAGCCCTGGGGGGGATACGCAGTATTTT.

This chain links TRBV9 with TRBJ1-4; TRBD1 is a possible D gene (5 bases). Germline assignment: CDR1 SGDLS and CDR2 YYNGEE. Between the trimmed V and J ends, which lost 4 bases and 4 bases, there was a span of 14 bases. The CDR3 has 15 residues. CDR3: CASSPEDSINEKLFF. The CDR3 coding sequence is TGTGCCAGCAGCCCAGAAGACAGCATTAATGAAAAACTGTTTTTT.

This chain joins TRBV7-9 and TRBJ2-2; the D gene is possibly TRBD2 (6 bases). The CDR3 extends over 16 amino acids. Per the germline V gene, CDR1 is SEHNR and CDR2 is FQNEAQ (reference sequence). V shed 3 bases and J shed 4 bases, with 15 bases lying between them. The CDR3 DNA follows: TGTGCCAGCAGCTTGCTTATACTAGCAAGCACCGGGGAGCTGTTTTTT. Its translation: CASSLLILASTGELFF.

The chain carries TRBV19 and TRBJ1-3; no definite D call. CDR3 size: 13 residues. V was shortened by 6 bases and J by 1 base, with 7 bases between the two germline ends. CDR1 LNHDA and CDR2 SQIVND come from the germline V gene (reference sequence). The CDR3 protein is CASRIHSGNTIYF. The CDR3 region has the DNA TGTGCCAGTAGAATCCATTCTGGAAACACCATATATTTT.

J is TRBJ2-3 and V is TRBV6-5, with D perhaps TRBD2 (7 bases). Looked up from germline, CDR1 is MNHEY and CDR2 is SVGAGI. V was shortened by 0 bases and J by 4 bases, with 14 bases between the two germline ends. This CDR3 comprises 16 residues. CDR3 sequence: CASSYSGGGPPDTQYF. CDR3 sequence (DNA): TGTGCCAGCAGTTACTCTGGGGGGGGGCCCCCAGATACGCAGTATTTT.

The chain joins TRBV11-2 to TRBJ2-3; 9 bases align to TRBD2. Trimming removed 5 bases from V and 3 bases from J; junction bases left unmatched: 6. The CDR3 loop spans 15 amino acids. Germline CDR1 and CDR2: SGHAT and FQNNGV. CDR3 DNA: TGTGCCAGCAGCCGAGGGCTAGCGGGGACAGATACGCAGTATTTT. Translating it yields CASSRGLAGTDTQYF.

This clone is judged medium-sized (0.01 to 0.1%). The chain is built from TRBV20-1 and TRBJ2-1, with D possibly being TRBD1 (5 bases). Germline V lookup: CDR1 DFQATT, CDR2 SNEGSKA (reference sequence). This CDR3 has 14 amino acids. The V end was cut by 3 bases, the J end by 7 bases, with 16 bases between. This CDR3 reads CSASTGTGPNEQFF. Written as DNA, the CDR3 is TGCAGTGCTAGTACAGGCACCGGGCCTAATGAGCAGTTCTTC.

The rearrangement joins TRBV7-9 to TRBJ2-3; 8 bases align to TRBD2. The V gene's germline CDR1 is SEHNR and CDR2 FQNEAQ (reference sequence). There are 16 residues in the CDR3. Trimming cost V 5 bases and J 3 bases; bases outside gene matches: 10. Here the CDR3 reads CASSATSGLNTDTQYF. CDR3 sequence (DNA): TGTGCCAGCAGCGCTACTAGCGGACTCAATACAGATACGCAGTATTTT.